This TCR beta chain appears in the sequencing data of a study of blood T cell repertoires in COVID-19. Clones were sequenced by immunoSEQ multiplex PCR, and TCRdb holds only the in-frame ones, with some missing. This table has 200,000 to 250,000 clones, around 87% appearing once. The germline gives CDR1 MRHNA, CDR2 SNTAGT. The V and J ends lost 2 bases and 5 bases, in that order; junction bases with no gene match: 15. This CDR3 has 18 residues. This sequence was found in a man under 40 who had been exposed to COVID-19. Sequencing was performed on PBMCs or T cells enriched from blood (not recorded which). V gene TRBV6-4 combines with J gene TRBJ2-3, with 8 nucleotides matching TRBD1. The CDR3 spells CASSDRHAQGARGDTQYF. In DNA, the CDR3 is TGTGCCAGCAGTGACCGTCACGCCCAGGGGGCGCGGGGAGATACGCAGTATTTT.